A single sample gave rise to the 5 T cell receptor beta chains below, sequenced in a study of metastatic and nonmetastatic thyroid tumors. TCRdb redid the clone calls on the PCR reads using MiXCR. The sample records some 30,000 clones, approximately 10% being singletons. Each patient went into thyroid surgery without having received any treatment. Sequenced material: blood. The receptor set was obtained from a female donor with papillary thyroid cancer or a benign thyroid nodule (not recorded which). Some clones in this sample may be carry-over from other donors' samples.

This clone was observed at least ten times. The chain couples TRBV20-1 to TRBJ1-2, with TRBD1 identical over 10 bases. V dropped 3 bases and J dropped 4; count of bases not matched to a gene: 8. CDR1 DFQATT and CDR2 SNEGSKA come from the germline V gene (reference sequence). CDR3 length: 15 amino acids. CDR3 amino acids: CSARDDRGLGYGYTF. As DNA, the CDR3 is TGCAGTGCTAGGGATGACAGGGGGCTGGGCTATGGCTACACCTTC.

This chain joins TRBV28 and TRBJ1-2, with unresolved D. The CDR3 totals 13 residues. Germline loops: CDR1 MDHEN, CDR2 SYDVKM. V was shortened by 1 base and J by 4 bases, with 7 bases between the two germline ends. The CDR3 region has the DNA TGTGCCAGCAGTTTATTTCGGCTCTATGGCTACACCTTC. It encodes CASSLFRLYGYTF.

J is TRBJ2-2 and V is TRBV6-2 or TRBV6-3; D perhaps matches TRBD2 (5 bases). Germline loops: CDR1 MNHEY, CDR2 SVGEGT. The CDR3 totals 17 residues. Trimming took 5 bases from V and 2 from J, leaving 18 bases between them. The CDR3 spells CASSPIPGIPNTGELFF. As DNA, the CDR3 is TGTGCCAGCAGTCCGATACCCGGGATCCCCAACACCGGGGAGCTGTTTTTT.

This clone was recorded at least ten times. The CDR3: CASSYAALTDTQYF. In nucleotides, the CDR3 is TGTGCCAGCAGTTACGCGGCGCTCACAGATACGCAGTATTTT. The V and J genes are TRBV6-6 and TRBJ2-3; D is unresolved. Looked up from germline, CDR1 is MNHNY and CDR2 is SVGAGI (reference sequence). The CDR3 totals 14 residues. The germline V and J ends were trimmed by 2 bases and 2 bases, with 8 bases remaining between them.

This clone was counted at least ten times. The chain uses TRBV12-3 or TRBV12-4 and TRBJ2-3; D remains ambiguous. The ends were cut back, 7 bases at V and 1 base at J, with 15 bases in the middle. CDR3 length: 15 residues. CDR3 sequence reads: CASTPPPARTDTQYF. The CDR3 DNA sequence: TGTGCCAGCACCCCCCCGCCGGCCCGCACAGATACGCAGTATTTT.